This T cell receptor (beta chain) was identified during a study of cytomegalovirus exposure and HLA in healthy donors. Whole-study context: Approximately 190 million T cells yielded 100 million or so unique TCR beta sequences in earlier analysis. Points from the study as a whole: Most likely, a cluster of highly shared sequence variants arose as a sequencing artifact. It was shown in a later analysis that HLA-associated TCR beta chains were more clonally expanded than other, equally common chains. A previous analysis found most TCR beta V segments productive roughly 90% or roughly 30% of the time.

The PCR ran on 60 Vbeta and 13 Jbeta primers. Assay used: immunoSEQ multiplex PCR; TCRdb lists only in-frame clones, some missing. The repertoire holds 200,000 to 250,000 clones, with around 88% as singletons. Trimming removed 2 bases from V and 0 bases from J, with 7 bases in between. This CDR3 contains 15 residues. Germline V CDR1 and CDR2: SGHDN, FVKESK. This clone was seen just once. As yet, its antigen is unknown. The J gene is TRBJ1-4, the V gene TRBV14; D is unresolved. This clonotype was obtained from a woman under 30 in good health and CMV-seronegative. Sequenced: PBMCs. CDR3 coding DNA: TGTGCCAGCAGCCAACTATACGCAACTAATGAAAAACTGTTTTTT. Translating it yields CASSQLYATNEKLFF.